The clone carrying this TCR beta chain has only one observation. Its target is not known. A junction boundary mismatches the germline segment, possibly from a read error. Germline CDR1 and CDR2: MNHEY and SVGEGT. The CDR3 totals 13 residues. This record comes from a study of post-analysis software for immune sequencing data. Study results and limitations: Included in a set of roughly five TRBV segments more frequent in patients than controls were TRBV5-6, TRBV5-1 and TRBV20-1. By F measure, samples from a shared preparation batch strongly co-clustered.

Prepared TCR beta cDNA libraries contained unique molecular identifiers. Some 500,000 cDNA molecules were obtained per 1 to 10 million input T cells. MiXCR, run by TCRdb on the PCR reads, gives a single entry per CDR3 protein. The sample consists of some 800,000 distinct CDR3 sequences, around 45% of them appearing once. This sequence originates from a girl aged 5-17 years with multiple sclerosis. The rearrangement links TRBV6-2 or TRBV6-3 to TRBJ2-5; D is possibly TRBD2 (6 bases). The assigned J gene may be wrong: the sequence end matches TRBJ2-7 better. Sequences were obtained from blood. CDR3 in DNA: TGTGGCAGCAGTTTCGGGGGAGCCTACGAGCAGTACTTC. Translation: CGSSFGGAYEQYF.